Below, 16 T cell receptor beta chains from the same sample are listed, as sequenced in a study of CD8+ T cells in alopecia areata. Treatment here: oral pan-JAK inhibitor, 5-10 mg twice daily. Reverse transcribed after extraction, RNA yielded cDNA as the sequencing template. Generated by immunoSEQ multiplex PCR, the TCRdb table keeps only in-frame clones and is missing some. Altogether 200,000 to 250,000 clones are present, roughly 44% being singletons, with the ten largest covering roughly 2.6%. The sample here was CD4+ T cells sorted from blood, taken around week 36, from a patient treated with tofacitinib. These receptors came from a human donor with alopecia areata.

This clone was seen a handful of times. This chain joins TRBV1 and TRBJ2-3; TRBD2 was called by the table and not checked on the DNA. TRBV1 is labeled a pseudogene. The CDR3 covers 15 residues. The CDR3 spells CTSSQGWTGSDTQYF. Here the CDR3 DNA reads TGCACCAGCAGCCAAGGTTGGACGGGATCAGATACGCAGTATTTT.

This clone has only a few counts. This chain connects TRBV7-8 to TRBJ1-2, with TRBD1 matching 7 bases. This CDR3 comprises 11 residues. J lost 7 bases, V lost 5 bases, and 1 base had no gene match. Germline CDR1 is SGHVS and CDR2 is FQNEAQ. The CDR3 here is CASSNRGGYTF. The CDR3 DNA sequence: TGTGCCAGCAGCAACAGGGGTGGCTACACCTTC.

This clone was counted between two and nine times. The J gene is TRBJ2-5, the V gene TRBV29-1; D could derive from TRBD1 or TRBD2 (5 bases each). With 5 bases removed from V and 6 bases from J, the gap between germline ends came to 28 bases. Germline CDR1 is SQVTM and CDR2 is ANQGSEA. The CDR3 is 17 residues long. The CDR3 coding sequence is TGCAGCGTTTGCATCTTAATCCTGGGGACGTTAACGCAGACCCAGTACTTC. Translation gives CSVCILILGTLTQTQYF. Based on the CDR3 plus reference TRBV29-1 and TRBJ2-5, the full variable domain is SAVISQKPSRDICQRGTSLTIQCQVDSQVTMMFWYRQQPGQSLTLIATANQGSEATYESGFVIDKFPISRPNLTFSTLTVSNMSPEDSSIYLCSVCILILGTLTQTQYFGPGTRLLVL.

The gene calls are TRBV7-9 and TRBJ2-2, with 7 bases fitting TRBD1. The germline CDR1 and CDR2 sequences are SEHNR and FQNEAQ (reference sequence). CDR3 length: 15 amino acids. V lost 7 bases, J lost 8 bases, and 13 bases stayed unmatched. CDR3: CASNPLDREPGELFF. In DNA form, the CDR3 reads TGTGCCAGCAACCCACTAGACAGGGAACCGGGGGAGCTGTTTTTT.

This clone was observed a few times. The rearrangement joins TRBV11-2 to TRBJ2-1, with TRBD2 matching over 8 bases. Germline V gene data show CDR1 as SGHAT and CDR2 as FQNNGV. There are 14 residues in the CDR3. V gave up 5 bases and J gave up 12 bases; unmatched junction bases: 12. CDR3 loop: CASSPRIAGSGQFF. CDR3 sequence (DNA): TGTGCCAGCAGCCCCCGCATAGCGGGGTCCGGGCAGTTCTTC.

This clone was found a few times. The V gene is TRBV19, the J gene TRBJ1-1; the D gene is possibly TRBD1 (5 bases). Trimming took off 5 bases at V and 5 bases at J, with 12 bases between the two ends. The CDR3 has 13 amino acids. Germline V gene lookup returns CDR1 LNHDA and CDR2 SQIVND (reference sequence). DNA for the CDR3: TGTGCCAGTAGTCGACAGTTTGGAACTGAAGCTTTCTTT. Translating gives CASSRQFGTEAFF. Using reference TRBV19 and TRBJ1-1 for the parts outside the CDR3, the full variable domain is DGGITQSPKYLFRKEGQNVTLSCEQNLNHDAMYWYRQDPGQGLRLIYYSQIVNDFQKGDIAEGYSVSREKKESFPLTVTSAQKNPTAFYLCASSRQFGTEAFFGQGTRLTVV.

This clone was seen only a few times. The chain couples TRBV4-1 to TRBJ2-1; TRBD2 matches at 11 bases. The J segment lost 14 bases and the V segment lost 2 bases, leaving 14 bases of the junction unmatched. The CDR3 consists of 16 residues. Germline V gene sequence: CDR1 MGHRA, CDR2 YSYEKL. This CDR3 reads CASSQTGTSGRSRKFF. CDR3 in DNA: TGCGCCAGCAGCCAAACCGGGACTAGCGGTCGCTCCCGCAAGTTCTTC.

This chain connects TRBV18 to TRBJ2-1; D assignment may be TRBD1 or TRBD2 (5 bases each). CDR1 KGHSH and CDR2 LQKENI come from the germline V gene. The V gene lost 2 bases and the J gene lost 0 bases, with 8 bases spanning the gap. The CDR3 is 15 amino acids. CDR3 DNA sequence: TGTGCCAGCTCACCATCAGGGAGCTCCTACAATGAGCAGTTCTTC. Its protein is CASSPSGSSYNEQFF.

The chain recombines TRBV5-1 with TRBJ2-1, with 8 bases fitting TRBD2. Trimming removed 4 bases from V and 10 bases from J; junction bases left unmatched: 16. This CDR3 is built from 16 residues. Germline assignment: CDR1 SGHRS and CDR2 YFSETQ. CDR3 loop: CASSRFTSGSAGEQFF. CDR3 bases: TGCGCCAGCAGCCGTTTTACTAGCGGCTCTGCCGGCGAGCAGTTCTTC.

This clone has a handful of counts. The chain couples TRBV7-8 to TRBJ2-2; 9 bases fit TRBD2. The CDR3 length is 15 residues. The J segment lost 5 bases and the V segment lost 5 bases, leaving 6 bases of the junction unmatched. The germline V gene encodes CDR1 SGHVS and CDR2 FQNEAQ. The CDR3 DNA reads as TGTGCCAGCAGCCAGACTAGCGGAGCGACCGGGGAGCTGTTTTTT. Translated, it gives CASSQTSGATGELFF.

This chain joins TRBV7-2 and TRBJ2-4; D might be TRBD2 (7 bases). This CDR3 is built from 17 residues. CDR1 is SGHTA, CDR2 FQGNSA, per germline. V lost 5 bases and J lost 7, with 24 bases in between. The CDR3 sequence is CASSPSLGGGDRNIQYF. The CDR3 coding sequence is TGTGCCAGCAGCCCCTCCCTGGGCGGGGGCGACCGTAACATTCAGTACTTC.

The chain couples TRBV6-5 to TRBJ1-1; TRBD1 is a possible D gene (5 bases). Trimming cost V 7 bases and J 2 bases, with 8 bases left between them. CDR1 and CDR2 (germline): MNHEY, SVGAGI. The length of the CDR3 is 12 residues. CDR3 DNA sequence: TGTGCCAGCAAAACAGGTAACACTGAAGCTTTCTTT. Translating gives CASKTGNTEAFF.

The V gene is TRBV5-1, the J gene TRBJ2-6; unclear D gene. Germline V gene sequence: CDR1 SGHRS, CDR2 YFSETQ. The germline V and J ends were trimmed by 1 base and 0 bases, with 5 bases remaining between them. The CDR3 contains 15 residues. For the CDR3, the DNA is TGCGCCAGCAGCTTGCGGAGCTCTGGGGCCAACGTCCTGACTTTC. This codes for CASSLRSSGANVLTF.

The rearrangement joins TRBV6-5 to TRBJ1-2; no reliable D call. Germline values: CDR1 MNHEY, CDR2 SVGAGI. V was trimmed by 6 bases and J by 3 bases, leaving 17 bases between them. This CDR3 comprises 15 residues. CDR3 region: CASSQMWQPYYGYTF. CDR3 DNA: TGTGCCAGCAGCCAAATGTGGCAGCCCTACTATGGCTACACCTTC.

The chain recombines TRBV6-1 with TRBJ1-1; 9 bases match TRBD1. In germline, CDR1 is MNHNS, CDR2 SASEGT. V dropped 0 bases and J dropped 3; count of bases not matched to a gene: 5. This CDR3 comprises 16 residues. CDR3 DNA: TGTGCCAGCAGTGAAGCGGCTGGGACAGGGTACACTGAAGCTTTCTTT. Translation gives CASSEAAGTGYTEAFF.

This clone was detected only a few times. The chain combines TRBV5-8 with TRBJ2-3, with 7 bases lining up with TRBD2. Trimming cost V 1 base and J 8 bases; bases outside gene matches: 10. The CDR3 length is 15 residues. In germline, CDR1 is SGHTS, CDR2 YDEGEE. The CDR3 sequence: CASSLTGGPSRTQYF. DNA for the CDR3: TGTGCCAGCAGCTTGACGGGAGGCCCGTCACGTACGCAGTATTTT.